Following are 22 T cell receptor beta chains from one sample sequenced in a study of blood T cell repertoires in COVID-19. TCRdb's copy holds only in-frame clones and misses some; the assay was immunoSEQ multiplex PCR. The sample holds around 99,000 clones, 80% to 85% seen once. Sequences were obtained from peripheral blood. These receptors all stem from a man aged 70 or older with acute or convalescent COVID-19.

DNA of the CDR3: TGCGCCAGCAGCCAATACACACAGGTCGACACTGAAGCTTTCTTT. Translated, it gives CASSQYTQVDTEAFF. J is TRBJ1-1 and V is TRBV4-3; TRBD1 might be the D (5 bases). Trimming took 2 bases from V and 3 from J, leaving 13 bases between them. CDR1 is LGHNA, CDR2 YSLEER, per germline. The CDR3 spans 15 residues.

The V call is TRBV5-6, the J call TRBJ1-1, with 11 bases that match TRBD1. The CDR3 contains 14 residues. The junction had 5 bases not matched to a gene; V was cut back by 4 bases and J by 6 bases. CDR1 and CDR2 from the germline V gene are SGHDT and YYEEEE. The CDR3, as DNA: TGTGCCAGCAGCGGGGACAGGGGGTTCCCTGAAGCTTTCTTT. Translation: CASSGDRGFPEAFF.

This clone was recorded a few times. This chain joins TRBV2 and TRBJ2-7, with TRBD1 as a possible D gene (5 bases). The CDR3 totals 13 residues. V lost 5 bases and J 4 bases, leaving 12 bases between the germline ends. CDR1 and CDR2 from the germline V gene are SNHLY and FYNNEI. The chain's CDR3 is CASSRDSLYEQYF. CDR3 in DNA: TGTGCCAGCAGTCGTGACAGCTTATACGAGCAGTACTTC.

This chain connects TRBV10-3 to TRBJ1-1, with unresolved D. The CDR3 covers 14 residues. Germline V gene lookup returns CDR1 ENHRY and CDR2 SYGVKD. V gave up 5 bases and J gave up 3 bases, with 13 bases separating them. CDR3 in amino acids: CAISFREVDTEAFF. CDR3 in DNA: TGTGCCATCAGTTTTAGGGAGGTGGACACTGAAGCTTTCTTT.

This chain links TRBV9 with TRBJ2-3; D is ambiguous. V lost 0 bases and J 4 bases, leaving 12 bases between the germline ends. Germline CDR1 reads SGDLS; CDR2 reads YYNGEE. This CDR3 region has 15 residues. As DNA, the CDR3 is TGTGCCAGCAGCGTAGTGGCAGGTTCGGCAGATACGCAGTATTTT. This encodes CASSVVAGSADTQYF.

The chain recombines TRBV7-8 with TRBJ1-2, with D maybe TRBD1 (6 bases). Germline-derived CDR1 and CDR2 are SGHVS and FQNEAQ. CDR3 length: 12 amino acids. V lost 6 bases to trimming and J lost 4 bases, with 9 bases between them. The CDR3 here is CASSSGVYGYTF. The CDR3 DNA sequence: TGTGCCAGCAGTTCAGGGGTCTATGGCTACACCTTC.

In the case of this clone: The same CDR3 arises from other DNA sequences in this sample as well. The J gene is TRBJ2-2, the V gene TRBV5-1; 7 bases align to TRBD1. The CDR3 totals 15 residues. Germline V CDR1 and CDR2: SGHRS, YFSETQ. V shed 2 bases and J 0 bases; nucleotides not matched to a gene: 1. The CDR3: CASSFTGANTGELFF. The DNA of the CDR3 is TGCGCCAGCAGCTTCACAGGGGCGAACACCGGGGAGCTGTTTTTT.

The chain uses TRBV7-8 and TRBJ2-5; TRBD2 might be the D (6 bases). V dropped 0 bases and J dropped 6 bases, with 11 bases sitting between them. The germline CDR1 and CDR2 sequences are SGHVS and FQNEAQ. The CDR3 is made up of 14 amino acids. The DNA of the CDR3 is TGTGCCAGCAGCTTAGCTGGAGGGAGAAAGACCCAGTACTTC. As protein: CASSLAGGRKTQYF.

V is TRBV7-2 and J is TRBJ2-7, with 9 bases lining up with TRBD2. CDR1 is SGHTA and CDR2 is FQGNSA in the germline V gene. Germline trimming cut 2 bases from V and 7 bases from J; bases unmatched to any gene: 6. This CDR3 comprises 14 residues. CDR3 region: CASSLQRGAGEQYF. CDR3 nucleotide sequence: TGTGCCAGCAGCTTACAGCGGGGGGCGGGGGAGCAGTACTTC. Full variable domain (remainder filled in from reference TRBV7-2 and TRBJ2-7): GAGVSQSPSNKVTEKGKDVELRCDPISGHTALYWYRQSLGQGLEFLIYFQGNSAPDKSGLPSDRFSAERTGGSVSTLTIQRTQQEDSAVYLCASSLQRGAGEQYFGPGTRLTVT.

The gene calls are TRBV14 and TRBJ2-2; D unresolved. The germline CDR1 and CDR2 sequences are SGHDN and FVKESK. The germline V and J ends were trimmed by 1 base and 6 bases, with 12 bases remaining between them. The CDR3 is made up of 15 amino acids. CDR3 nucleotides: TGTGCCAGCAGCCAAGGTTTGCGAATCTCCGGGGAGCTGTTTTTT. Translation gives CASSQGLRISGELFF.

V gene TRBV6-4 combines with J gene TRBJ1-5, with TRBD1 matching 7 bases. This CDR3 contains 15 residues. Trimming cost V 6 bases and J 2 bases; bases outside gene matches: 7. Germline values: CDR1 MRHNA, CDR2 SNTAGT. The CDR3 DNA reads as TGTGCCAGCAGCCTGACAGGGTTTGGCAATCAGCCCCAGCATTTT. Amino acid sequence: CASSLTGFGNQPQHF.

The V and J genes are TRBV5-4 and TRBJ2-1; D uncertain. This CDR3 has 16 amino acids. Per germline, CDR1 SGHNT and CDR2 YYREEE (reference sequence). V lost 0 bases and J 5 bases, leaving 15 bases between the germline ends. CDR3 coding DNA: TGTGCCAGCAGCTTGGAGGTCGGGTTGCCGGACAATGAGCAGTTCTTC. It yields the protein CASSLEVGLPDNEQFF.

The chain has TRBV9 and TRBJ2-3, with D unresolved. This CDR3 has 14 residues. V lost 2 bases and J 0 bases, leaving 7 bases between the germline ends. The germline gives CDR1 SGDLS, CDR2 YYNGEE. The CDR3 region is CASSVPTSTDTQYF. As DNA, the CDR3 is TGTGCCAGCAGCGTCCCGACAAGCACAGATACGCAGTATTTT.

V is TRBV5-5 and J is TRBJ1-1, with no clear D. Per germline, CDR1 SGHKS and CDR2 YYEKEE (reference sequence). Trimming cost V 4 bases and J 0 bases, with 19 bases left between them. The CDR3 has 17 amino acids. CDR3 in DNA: TGTGCCAGCAGCCCCATATTCAGCGACCTCATGAACACTGAAGCTTTCTTT. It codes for CASSPIFSDLMNTEAFF.

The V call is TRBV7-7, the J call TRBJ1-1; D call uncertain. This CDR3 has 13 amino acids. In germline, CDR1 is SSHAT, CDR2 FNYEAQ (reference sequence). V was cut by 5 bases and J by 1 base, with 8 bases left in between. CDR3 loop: CASSKQENTEAFF. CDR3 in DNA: TGTGCCAGCAGCAAACAAGAGAACACTGAAGCTTTCTTT.

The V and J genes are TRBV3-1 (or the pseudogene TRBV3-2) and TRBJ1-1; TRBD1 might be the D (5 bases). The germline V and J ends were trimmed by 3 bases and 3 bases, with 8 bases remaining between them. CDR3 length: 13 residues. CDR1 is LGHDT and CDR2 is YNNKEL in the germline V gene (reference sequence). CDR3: CASSQGPHTEAFF. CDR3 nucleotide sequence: TGTGCCAGCAGCCAGGGGCCACACACTGAAGCTTTCTTT.

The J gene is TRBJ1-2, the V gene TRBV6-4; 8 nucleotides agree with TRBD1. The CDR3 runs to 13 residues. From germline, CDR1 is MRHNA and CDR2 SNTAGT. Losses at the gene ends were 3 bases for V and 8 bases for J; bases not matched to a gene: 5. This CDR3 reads CASSETGARGYTF. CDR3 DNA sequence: TGTGCCAGCAGTGAGACAGGGGCGCGGGGCTACACCTTC.

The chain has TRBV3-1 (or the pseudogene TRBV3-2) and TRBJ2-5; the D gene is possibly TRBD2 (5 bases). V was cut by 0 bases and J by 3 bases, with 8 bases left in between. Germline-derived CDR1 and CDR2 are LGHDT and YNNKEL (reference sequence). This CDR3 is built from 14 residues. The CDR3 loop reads CASSQDLAEETQYF. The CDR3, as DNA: TGTGCCAGCAGCCAAGACCTAGCTGAAGAGACCCAGTACTTC.

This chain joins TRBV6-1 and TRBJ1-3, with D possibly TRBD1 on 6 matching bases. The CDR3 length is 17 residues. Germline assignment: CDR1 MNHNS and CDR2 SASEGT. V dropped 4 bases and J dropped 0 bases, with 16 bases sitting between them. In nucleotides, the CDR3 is TGTGCCAGCAGTGGAGCGACAGGAATTTTCTCTGGAAACACCATATATTTT. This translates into CASSGATGIFSGNTIYF.

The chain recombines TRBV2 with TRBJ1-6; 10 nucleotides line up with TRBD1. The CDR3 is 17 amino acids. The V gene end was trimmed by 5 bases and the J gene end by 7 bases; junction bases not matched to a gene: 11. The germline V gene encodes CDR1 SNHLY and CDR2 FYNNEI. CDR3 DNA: TGTGCCAGCAGTCGAGGAAAGACAGGGGGCGCGAATTCACCCCTCCACTTT. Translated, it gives CASSRGKTGGANSPLHF.

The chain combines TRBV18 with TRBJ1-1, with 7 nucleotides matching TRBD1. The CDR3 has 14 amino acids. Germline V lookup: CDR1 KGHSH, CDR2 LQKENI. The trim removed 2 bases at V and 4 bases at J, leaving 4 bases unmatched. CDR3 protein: CASSPGSGGTEAFF. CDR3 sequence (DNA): TGTGCCAGCTCACCAGGTTCAGGGGGCACTGAAGCTTTCTTT. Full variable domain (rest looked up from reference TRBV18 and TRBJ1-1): NAGVMQNPRHLVRRRGQEARLRCSPMKGHSHVYWYRQLPEEGLKFMVYLQKENIIDESGMPKERFSAEFPKEGPSILRIQQVVRGDSAAYFCASSPGSGGTEAFFGQGTRLTVV.

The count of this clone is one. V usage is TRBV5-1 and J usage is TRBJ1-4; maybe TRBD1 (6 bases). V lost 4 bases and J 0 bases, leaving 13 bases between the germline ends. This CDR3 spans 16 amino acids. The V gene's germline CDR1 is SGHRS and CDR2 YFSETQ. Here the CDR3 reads CASSEQGGATNEKLFF. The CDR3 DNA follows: TGCGCCAGCAGCGAACAGGGTGGAGCAACTAATGAAAAACTGTTTTTT.